A single sample gave rise to the 29 T cell receptor beta chains below, sequenced in a study of cytomegalovirus exposure and HLA in healthy donors. PCR used 60 Vbeta primers and 13 Jbeta primers. TCRdb keeps only in-frame clones here, not all; method: immunoSEQ multiplex PCR. In the table there are 35,000 to 45,000 clones, approximately 55% of which are singletons. Sequencing was performed on PBMCs. The source of these receptors is a human donor in good health.

This chain links TRBV7-8 with TRBJ1-4; 8 positions agree with TRBD1. The CDR3 is made up of 15 amino acids. The germline CDR1 and CDR2 sequences are SGHVS and FQNEAQ. With V trimmed by 5 bases and J by 5 bases, 7 bases remained unmatched. CDR3 in DNA: TGTGCCAGCAGCCTGAACAGGGGGAAGAATGAAAAACTGTTTTTT. This encodes CASSLNRGKNEKLFF.

This clone showed up just a few times. The chain joins TRBV2 to TRBJ1-2; D is perhaps TRBD1 (6 bases). Germline assignment: CDR1 SNHLY and CDR2 FYNNEI. Trimming took 6 bases from V and 2 from J, leaving 16 bases between them. CDR3 length: 15 residues. The CDR3 protein is CASRGTGSGNYGYTF. The CDR3 DNA reads as TGTGCCAGCAGGGGAACAGGGTCGGGGAACTATGGCTACACCTTC.

CDR3 residues: CASSFMGGSVEQYF. CDR3 bases: TGCGCCAGCAGCTTCATGGGGGGGAGCGTCGAGCAGTACTTC. The genes are TRBV5-1 and TRBJ2-7; 7 bases agree with TRBD2. With V trimmed by 2 bases and J by 6 bases, 8 bases remained unmatched. Per the germline V gene, CDR1 is SGHRS and CDR2 is YFSETQ. CDR3 size: 14 residues. Filled out from reference TRBV5-1 and TRBJ2-7, the complete variable domain reads KAGVTQTPRYLIKTRGQQVTLSCSPISGHRSVSWYQQTPGQGLQFLFEYFSETQRNKGNFPGRFSGRQFSNSRSEMNVSTLELGDSALYLCASSFMGGSVEQYFGPGTRLTVT.

The chain carries TRBV4-3 and TRBJ1-1, with D unclear. The CDR3 totals 15 residues. V shed 0 bases and J shed 6 bases, with 14 bases lying between them. The germline V gene has CDR1 LGHNA and CDR2 YSLEER. Here the CDR3 DNA reads TGCGCCAGCAGCCAAGACGGGCTCACTAGACCTGAAGCTTTCTTT. This gives the protein CASSQDGLTRPEAFF.

This clone was counted only a few times. V and J are TRBV5-1 and TRBJ2-2; 7 positions agree with TRBD1. Trimming cost V 4 bases and J 0 bases; bases outside gene matches: 3. Germline values: CDR1 SGHRS, CDR2 YFSETQ. The CDR3 runs 15 residues. Here the CDR3 reads CASSLQGANTGELFF. Written as DNA, the CDR3 is TGCGCCAGCAGCCTCCAGGGGGCGAACACCGGGGAGCTGTTTTTT.

The chain recombines TRBV6-6 with TRBJ2-5; unclear D gene. The CDR3 has 12 residues. The germline V gene has CDR1 MNHNY and CDR2 SVGAGI (reference sequence). V lost 4 bases and J 5 bases, leaving 8 bases between the germline ends. CDR3 sequence (DNA): TGTGCCAGCAGTTGGAGTCGGGAGACCCAGTACTTC. Protein product: CASSWSRETQYF.

This chain uses TRBV15 with TRBJ1-2; D is uncertain. This CDR3 is 15 amino acids long. Trimming left V 6 bases short and J 0 bases short, with 14 bases between. Germline CDR1 LNHNV, CDR2 YYDKDF (reference sequence). The CDR3 here is CATRVDSRANYGYTF. In nucleotides, the CDR3 is TGTGCCACCAGGGTAGATTCAAGAGCTAACTATGGCTACACCTTC.

This clone is a singleton in its sample. The chain uses TRBV19 and TRBJ1-1; D gene ambiguous. Per the germline V gene, CDR1 is LNHDA and CDR2 is SQIVND (reference sequence). This CDR3 region has 14 residues. Trimming shortened V by 6 bases and J by 1 base, and 12 bases separated the two germline ends. The CDR3 nucleotides read TGTGCCAGTAGCCGTCCGGGAGGGAACACTGAAGCTTTCTTT. Amino acid sequence: CASSRPGGNTEAFF.

The rearrangement joins TRBV6-6 to TRBJ1-1; the D gene is possibly TRBD1 (5 bases). V dropped 6 bases and J dropped 1 base, with 12 bases sitting between them. The CDR3 loop spans 14 amino acids. Germline CDR1 MNHNY, CDR2 SVGAGI (reference sequence). The CDR3 DNA sequence: TGTGCCAGCAGGGAGAGAACAGGGAACACTGAAGCTTTCTTT. Amino acid sequence: CASRERTGNTEAFF.

J is TRBJ1-1 and V is TRBV29-1, with 7 nucleotides matching TRBD1. Germline CDR1 and CDR2: SQVTM and ANQGSEA. The V segment lost 8 bases and the J segment 5 bases; nucleotides outside the gene matches: 8. This CDR3 has 12 amino acids. The CDR3, as DNA: TGCAGCACAACGGCAGGGGGGACTGAAGCTTTCTTT. This codes for CSTTAGGTEAFF. Full variable domain (rest looked up from reference TRBV29-1 and TRBJ1-1): SAVISQKPSRDICQRGTSLTIQCQVDSQVTMMFWYRQQPGQSLTLIATANQGSEATYESGFVIDKFPISRPNLTFSTLTVSNMSPEDSSIYLCSTTAGGTEAFFGQGTRLTVV.

The chain employs TRBV2 and TRBJ1-3; the D is unclear. The CDR3 covers 14 residues. Trimming stripped 7 bases from V and 0 bases from J, with 10 bases between. Germline-derived CDR1 and CDR2 are SNHLY and FYNNEI. CDR3 sequence: CASTLSVSGNTIYF. CDR3 coding DNA: TGTGCCAGCACTTTGTCCGTCTCTGGAAACACCATATATTTT.

This clone was counted between two and nine times. V gene TRBV6-6 combines with J gene TRBJ2-1; 8 bases align to TRBD2. The V gene's germline CDR1 is MNHNY and CDR2 SVGAGI (reference sequence). The CDR3 sequence is 12 residues long. Losses at the gene ends were 10 bases for V and 6 bases for J; bases not matched to a gene: 5. CDR3: CAIAGHLNEQFF. The DNA of the CDR3 is TGTGCCATAGCGGGACACCTCAATGAGCAGTTCTTC.

The genes are TRBV7-8 and TRBJ1-4; 7 bases map to TRBD1. CDR1 SGHVS and CDR2 FQNEAQ come from the germline V gene. The length of the CDR3 is 15 residues. With 3 bases clipped from V and 0 bases from J, the junction kept 1 base outside the gene matches. CDR3 sequence: CASSFGTATNEKLFF. CDR3 nucleotides: TGTGCCAGCAGCTTCGGGACAGCAACTAATGAAAAACTGTTTTTT.

This chain uses TRBV27 with TRBJ2-3, with 9 bases aligning to TRBD1. CDR3 length: 18 residues. CDR1 is MNHEY and CDR2 is SMNVEV in the germline V gene (reference sequence). The J segment lost 3 bases and the V segment lost 3 bases, leaving 13 bases of the junction unmatched. CDR3 sequence reads: CASSFLPPTGGLTDTQYF. As DNA, the CDR3 is TGTGCCAGCAGTTTCCTCCCCCCGACAGGGGGATTAACAGATACGCAGTATTTT.

The chain recombines TRBV5-8 with TRBJ1-1, with D maybe TRBD1 (5 bases). V gave up 2 bases and J gave up 1 base, with 27 bases separating them. Germline V gene data show CDR1 as SGHTS and CDR2 as YDEGEE. The CDR3 consists of 20 residues. The CDR3 nucleotides are TGTGCCAGCAGCTTCCACCCTGGGGCAGGGATATTGCGCGGGAACACTGAAGCTTTCTTT. Protein: CASSFHPGAGILRGNTEAFF.

This clone was seen only a few times. The CDR3 nucleotides read TGTGCCAGCAGCTCTGGGAGTCTCAGCACAGATACGCAGTATTTT. Its protein is CASSSGSLSTDTQYF. The chain couples TRBV7-2 to TRBJ2-3; possibly TRBD2 for D (5 bases). V lost 4 bases to trimming and J lost 0 bases, with 11 bases between them. This CDR3 has 15 residues. CDR1 is SGHTA, CDR2 FQGNSA, per germline.

J is TRBJ2-1 and V is TRBV5-8, with 13 bases matching TRBD2. Trimming cost V 5 bases and J 6 bases; bases outside gene matches: 8. The germline V gene encodes CDR1 SGHTS and CDR2 YDEGEE. The CDR3 is made up of 16 amino acids. The chain's CDR3 is CASSYTGTSGTNEQFF. DNA for the CDR3: TGTGCCAGCAGTTATACCGGGACTAGCGGGACCAATGAGCAGTTCTTC.

J is TRBJ2-3 and V is TRBV19; 7 positions match TRBD1. Germline V gives CDR1 LNHDA, CDR2 SQIVND (reference sequence). The CDR3 extends over 17 amino acids. V shed 0 bases and J 1 base; nucleotides not matched to a gene: 7. The CDR3 sequence is CASSIELSGGRTDTQYF. The CDR3 DNA reads as TGTGCCAGTAGTATAGAGTTGTCAGGGGGTCGCACAGATACGCAGTATTTT.

The table lists this clone with a count of one. The V and J genes are TRBV6-4 and TRBJ2-2, with D tentatively TRBD2 (6 bases). The CDR3 has 14 residues. Germline values: CDR1 MRHNA, CDR2 SNTAGT. V lost 4 bases to trimming and J lost 2 bases, with 8 bases between them. The CDR3 DNA reads TGTGCCAGCAGTGGGGAGGCCAACACCGGGGAGCTGTTTTTT. This encodes CASSGEANTGELFF.

The rearrangement joins TRBV19 to TRBJ2-1; 9 bases agree with TRBD2. Germline V CDR1 and CDR2: LNHDA, SQIVND (reference sequence). With 6 bases clipped from V and 7 bases from J, the junction kept 10 bases outside the gene matches. This CDR3 contains 15 residues. CDR3 nucleotide sequence: TGTGCCAGTAGATGGGAGGGTAGCGGGAGTAATGAGCAGTTCTTC. Amino acids: CASRWEGSGSNEQFF. The complete variable domain, with remaining parts taken from reference TRBV19 and TRBJ2-1, reads DGGITQSPKYLFRKEGQNVTLSCEQNLNHDAMYWYRQDPGQGLRLIYYSQIVNDFQKGDIAEGYSVSREKKESFPLTVTSAQKNPTAFYLCASRWEGSGSNEQFFGPGTRLTVL.

The chain joins TRBV6-6 to TRBJ2-1, with TRBD1 as a possible D gene (5 bases). Germline values: CDR1 MNHNY, CDR2 SVGAGI (reference sequence). Trimming left V 7 bases short and J 8 bases short, with 9 bases between. CDR3 length equals 11 residues. CDR3 region: CASKQGDEQFF. The DNA for the CDR3 is TGTGCCAGCAAGCAGGGCGATGAGCAGTTCTTC.

This clone turned up a few times. V usage is TRBV2 and J usage is TRBJ2-3; 8 nucleotides agree with TRBD2. After removal of 8 bases from V and 5 bases from J, the junction contained 6 bases not matched to a gene. Germline V gene data show CDR1 as SNHLY and CDR2 as FYNNEI. The length of the CDR3 is 13 residues. The CDR3: CASLSGGEDTQYF. DNA for the CDR3: TGTGCCAGCCTTTCCGGGGGGGAAGATACGCAGTATTTT.

In this sample, this clone turned up a few times. The gene calls are TRBV30 and TRBJ2-7; TRBD1 agrees at 9 bases. V was clipped by 4 bases and J by 1 base; unmatched bases: 2. CDR3 length equals 13 residues. The V gene's germline CDR1 is GTSNPN and CDR2 SVGIG (reference sequence). The CDR3 DNA sequence: TGTGCCTGGAAAGGACAGGGGTCCTACGAGCAGTACTTC. It translates to CAWKGQGSYEQYF.

This clone appeared a few times. The chain couples TRBV6-6 to TRBJ1-4, with D unresolved. Germline V lookup: CDR1 MNHNY, CDR2 SVGAGI (reference sequence). This CDR3 spans 15 amino acids. V gave up 6 bases and J gave up 4 bases, with 15 bases separating them. CDR3 sequence: CASSPRLEVNEKLFF. In DNA form, the CDR3 reads TGTGCCAGCAGCCCCCGTCTTGAGGTTAATGAAAAACTGTTTTTT.

The genes are TRBV5-1 and TRBJ2-3, with D possibly TRBD1 on 6 matching bases. The germline CDR1 and CDR2 sequences are SGHRS and YFSETQ. The CDR3 consists of 14 residues. Trimming cost V 0 bases and J 5 bases, with 10 bases left between them. This chain's CDR3 is CASSLDRAQDTQYF. The CDR3 DNA reads as TGCGCCAGCAGCTTGGACAGGGCGCAAGATACGCAGTATTTT.

This clone was seen only a few times. This rearrangement joins TRBV4-1 to TRBJ2-5, with 9 bases lining up with TRBD1. This CDR3 spans 14 amino acids. CDR1 is MGHRA and CDR2 is YSYEKL in the germline V gene. J gave up 5 bases and V 1 base, and 2 bases lay outside the gene matches. The chain's CDR3 is CASSQGGQGETQYF. CDR3 DNA: TGCGCCAGCAGCCAAGGTGGACAGGGGGAGACCCAGTACTTC.

Worth noting for this clone: The junction and the germline gene differ at one end; a read error may be behind it. The rearrangement links TRBV5-6 to TRBJ1-1; a weak D match, TRBD1 (5 bases). In germline, CDR1 is SGHDT, CDR2 YYEEEE. The CDR3 spans 14 residues. The CDR3 region is CASSLQGLNTEALF. The CDR3 DNA reads TGTGCCAGCAGCTTGCAGGGATTGAACACTGAAGCTCTCTTT.

This chain joins TRBV5-1 and TRBJ1-2, with D unclear. The V gene's germline CDR1 is SGHRS and CDR2 YFSETQ. V was cut by 4 bases and J by 0 bases, with 10 bases left in between. The CDR3 has 14 residues. The CDR3 loop is CASSPERSNYGYTF. DNA of the CDR3: TGCGCCAGCAGCCCCGAGAGGTCTAACTATGGCTACACCTTC.

With regard to this clone: Within the sample, other DNA sequences also encode this same CDR3. The chain couples TRBV7-2 to TRBJ2-3, with 8 bases that match TRBD2. Trimming took 5 bases from V and 2 from J; bases not matched to a gene: 3. Germline lookup yields CDR1 SGHTA and CDR2 FQGNSA. The CDR3 loop spans 14 amino acids. This CDR3 is CASSLGLATDTQYF. The DNA of the CDR3 is TGTGCCAGCAGCCTCGGACTAGCCACAGATACGCAGTATTTT.